This paragraph covers one TCR beta chain sequence. The CDR3 spans 10 residues. Per germline, CDR1 MDHEN and CDR2 SYDVKM. This sample's time point: cycle 4 day 1 (C4D1), after around six weeks of nivolumab. There was relapse after autologous stem cell transplantation in every patient, and there was variation in brentuximab vedotin exposure. This record comes from a study of PD-1 blockade in classical Hodgkin lymphoma. Using immunoSEQ multiplex PCR, the repertoire was profiled, and TCRdb retains in-frame clones only, with some absent. The profile shows 25,000 to 40,000 clones, roughly four fifths of them singletons.

The sequences come from peripheral blood mononuclear cells (PBMCs), collected before the fourth cycle of nivolumab. The V and J genes are TRBV28 and TRBJ1-3; D unresolved. This sequence was found in a human donor with classical Hodgkin lymphoma. The CDR3 reads CASGRNTIYF. As DNA, the CDR3 is TGTGCTTCCGGGCGAAACACCATATATTTT.